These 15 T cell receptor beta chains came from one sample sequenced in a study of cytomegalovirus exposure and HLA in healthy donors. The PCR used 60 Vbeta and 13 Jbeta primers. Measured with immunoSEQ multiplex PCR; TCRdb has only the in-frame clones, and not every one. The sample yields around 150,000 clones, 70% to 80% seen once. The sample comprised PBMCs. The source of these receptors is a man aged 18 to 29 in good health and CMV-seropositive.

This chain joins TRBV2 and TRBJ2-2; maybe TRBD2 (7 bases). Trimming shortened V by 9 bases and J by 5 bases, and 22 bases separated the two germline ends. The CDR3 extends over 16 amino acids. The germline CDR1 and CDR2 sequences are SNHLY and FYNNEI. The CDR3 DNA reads TGTGCCAGAAGGAGGGGGAGCGGGACTTCGACCGGGGAGCTGTTTTTT. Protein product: CARRRGSGTSTGELFF.

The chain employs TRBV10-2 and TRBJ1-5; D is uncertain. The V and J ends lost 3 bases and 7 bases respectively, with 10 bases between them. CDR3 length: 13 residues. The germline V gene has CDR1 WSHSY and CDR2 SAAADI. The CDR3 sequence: CASSDWRAQPQHF. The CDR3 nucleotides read TGCGCCAGCAGTGATTGGAGGGCCCAGCCCCAGCATTTT.

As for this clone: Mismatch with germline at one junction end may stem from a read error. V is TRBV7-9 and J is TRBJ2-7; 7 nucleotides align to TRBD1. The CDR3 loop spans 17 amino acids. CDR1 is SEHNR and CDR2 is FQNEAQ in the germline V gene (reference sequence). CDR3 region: CSSSAPLSGRGFHEQYF. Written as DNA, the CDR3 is TGTTCCAGCAGCGCACCCTTGTCCGGCAGGGGGTTTCACGAGCAGTACTTC.

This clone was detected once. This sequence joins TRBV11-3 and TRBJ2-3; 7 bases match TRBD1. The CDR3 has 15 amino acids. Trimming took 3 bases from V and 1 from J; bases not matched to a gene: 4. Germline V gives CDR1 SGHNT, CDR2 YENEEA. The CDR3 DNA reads TGTGCCAGCAGCTTTAGCACAGGGGGCACAGATACGCAGTATTTT. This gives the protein CASSFSTGGTDTQYF.

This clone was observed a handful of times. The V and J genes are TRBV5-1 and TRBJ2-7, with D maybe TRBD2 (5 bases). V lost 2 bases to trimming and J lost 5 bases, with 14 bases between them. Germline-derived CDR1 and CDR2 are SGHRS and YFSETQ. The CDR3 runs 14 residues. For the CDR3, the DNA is TGCGCCAGCAGCTTTAGACCGGGGTCCGACGAGCAGTACTTC. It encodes CASSFRPGSDEQYF.

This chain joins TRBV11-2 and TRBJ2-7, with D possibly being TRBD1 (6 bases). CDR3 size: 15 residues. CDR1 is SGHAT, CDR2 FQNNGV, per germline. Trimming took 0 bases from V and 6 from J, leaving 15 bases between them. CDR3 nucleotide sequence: TGTGCCAGCAGCTTAGAACCCAGGGGTTTGGGCGAGCAGTACTTC. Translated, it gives CASSLEPRGLGEQYF.

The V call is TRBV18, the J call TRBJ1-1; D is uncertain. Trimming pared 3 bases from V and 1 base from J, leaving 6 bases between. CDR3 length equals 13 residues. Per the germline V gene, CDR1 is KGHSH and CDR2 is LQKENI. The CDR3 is CASSPSGNTEAFF. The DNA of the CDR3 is TGTGCCAGCTCACCTTCAGGGAACACTGAAGCTTTCTTT.

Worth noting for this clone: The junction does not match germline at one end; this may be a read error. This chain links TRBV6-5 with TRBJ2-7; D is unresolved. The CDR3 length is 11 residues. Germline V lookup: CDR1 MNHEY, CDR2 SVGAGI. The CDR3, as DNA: TGTGCCAGCAGTTCCCCCTACGGGCAGTACTTC. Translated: CASSSPYGQYF.

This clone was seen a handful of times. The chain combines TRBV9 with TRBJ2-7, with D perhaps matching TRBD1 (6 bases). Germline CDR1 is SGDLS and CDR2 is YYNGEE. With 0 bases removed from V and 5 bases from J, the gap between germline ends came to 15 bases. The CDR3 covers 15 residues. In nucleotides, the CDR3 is TGTGCCAGCAGCGTAGCCGGGGCCTGGGACAACGAGCAGTACTTC. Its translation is CASSVAGAWDNEQYF.

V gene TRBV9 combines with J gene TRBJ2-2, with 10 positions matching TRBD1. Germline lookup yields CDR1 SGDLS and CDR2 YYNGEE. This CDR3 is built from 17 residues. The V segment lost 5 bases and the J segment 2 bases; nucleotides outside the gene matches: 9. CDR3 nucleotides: TGTGCCAGCAGGACAGGGGGCGTCGGGGTTAACACCGGGGAGCTGTTTTTT. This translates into CASRTGGVGVNTGELFF.

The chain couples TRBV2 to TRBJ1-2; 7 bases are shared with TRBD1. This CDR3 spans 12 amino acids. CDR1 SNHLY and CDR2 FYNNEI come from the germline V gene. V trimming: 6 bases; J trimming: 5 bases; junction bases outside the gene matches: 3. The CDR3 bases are TGTGCCAGCAGGAGGGGACAGTATGGCTACACCTTC. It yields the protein CASRRGQYGYTF.

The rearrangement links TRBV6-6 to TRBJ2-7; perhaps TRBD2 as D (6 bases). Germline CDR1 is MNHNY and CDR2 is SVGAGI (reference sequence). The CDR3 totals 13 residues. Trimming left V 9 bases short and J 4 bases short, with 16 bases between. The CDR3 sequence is CASRGLRAYEQYF. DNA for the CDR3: TGTGCCAGTCGGGGACTGAGGGCGTACGAGCAGTACTTC.

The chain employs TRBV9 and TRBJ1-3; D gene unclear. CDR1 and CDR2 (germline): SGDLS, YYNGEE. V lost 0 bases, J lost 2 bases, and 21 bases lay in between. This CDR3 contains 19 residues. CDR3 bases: TGTGCCAGCAGCGTAGTCCCCATAGTATCGACATGGGCTGGAAACACCATATATTTT. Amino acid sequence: CASSVVPIVSTWAGNTIYF.

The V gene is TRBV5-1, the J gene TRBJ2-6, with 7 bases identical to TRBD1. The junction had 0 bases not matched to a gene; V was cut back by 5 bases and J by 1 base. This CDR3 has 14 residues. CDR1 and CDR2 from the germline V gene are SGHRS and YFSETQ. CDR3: CASRDRSGANVLTF. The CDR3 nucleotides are TGCGCCAGCAGGGACAGGTCTGGGGCCAACGTCCTGACTTTC.

The CDR3 sequence is CASSREQFF. The DNA of the CDR3 is TGTGCCAGCAGTCGGGAGCAGTTCTTC. This chain connects TRBV6-4 to TRBJ2-1; no definite D call. The CDR3 contains 9 residues. CDR1 is MRHNA and CDR2 is SNTAGT in the germline V gene. Trimming left V 5 bases short and J 10 bases short, with 3 bases between.